This T cell receptor beta chain was found in a study of OX40 agonist ivuxolimab in advanced cancers. On the study more broadly: Patients received ivuxolimab, an agonistic anti-OX40 (CD134) antibody. Study-level results: Blood T cells, both CD4+ and CD8+, expanded clonally by week 6 at 0.1 to 3.0 mg/kg. Partly responding patients at 0.1-3.0 mg/kg showed some of the smallest clonal expansion.

Profiled with immunoSEQ multiplex PCR; TCRdb holds only in-frame clones, not every one. The repertoire includes around 100,000 clones, approximately 87% of them detected once, and under 2% sits in the top ten. The V end lost 0 bases, the J end lost 8 bases, and 11 bases lay between the germline ends. Germline loops: CDR1 SGDLS, CDR2 YYNGEE. This CDR3 is built from 13 residues. Points on this clone: The target antigen is unknown.

At cycle 4 day 1, cycle 7 day 1, and baseline, blood was sampled. The sequence derives from an adult with an advanced solid tumor such as melanoma, head and neck, liver or kidney cancer. Sequencing used CD4+ or CD8+ T cells sorted from blood, obtained in a trial of the OX40 agonist ivuxolimab. The V and J genes are TRBV9 and TRBJ1-2; a possible D gene is TRBD1 (6 bases). CDR3 bases: TGTGCCAGCAGCGTAGAGCCCCAGGGGGGCTACACCTTC. As protein: CASSVEPQGGYTF.